These 32 T cell receptor beta chains came from one sample sequenced in a study of blood T cell repertoires in COVID-19. Produced via immunoSEQ multiplex PCR; TCRdb's table is partial and in-frame only. The sample consists of around 300,000 clones, about 87% of them appearing once. The sample was PBMCs or T cells enriched from blood (not recorded which). These receptors were collected from a woman in her thirties who had recovered from COVID-19.

The gene calls are TRBV6-4 and TRBJ2-2; TRBD2 is a possible D gene (6 bases). V lost 4 bases and J 0 bases, leaving 12 bases between the germline ends. CDR1 is MRHNA and CDR2 is SNTAGT in the germline V gene. The CDR3 contains 16 residues. This chain's CDR3 is CASSVGAGSNTGELFF. CDR3 bases: TGTGCCAGCAGTGTAGGAGCGGGTTCGAACACCGGGGAGCTGTTTTTT.

The chain uses TRBV19 and TRBJ1-1; TRBD1 matches 9 bases. After removal of 6 bases from V and 1 base from J, the junction contained 12 bases not matched to a gene. The CDR3 runs 17 residues. CDR1 LNHDA and CDR2 SQIVND come from the germline V gene (reference sequence). The CDR3 DNA reads as TGTGCCAGTAGCCGAATCGACAGGGGGACAGGGAACACTGAAGCTTTCTTT. Residues: CASSRIDRGTGNTEAFF.

The rearrangement joins TRBV19 to TRBJ1-2; D gene unclear. Per the germline V gene, CDR1 is LNHDA and CDR2 is SQIVND (reference sequence). V lost 4 bases and J 0 bases, leaving 12 bases between the germline ends. This CDR3 has 15 residues. The CDR3 sequence: CASSSPRGANYGYTF. The CDR3, as DNA: TGTGCCAGTAGTAGCCCCCGGGGAGCTAACTATGGCTACACCTTC.

V usage is TRBV4-3 and J usage is TRBJ2-3; 10 bases line up with TRBD2. J was trimmed by 0 bases and V by 2 bases; bases with no gene match: 14. The germline V gene encodes CDR1 LGHNA and CDR2 YSLEER. This CDR3 has 20 residues. Here the CDR3 reads CASSQLVLAGDWGSTDTQYF. The CDR3 nucleotides read TGCGCCAGCAGCCAATTAGTCCTAGCGGGGGATTGGGGGAGCACAGATACGCAGTATTTT.

The CDR3: CALAGTGGHQPQHF. For the CDR3, the DNA is TGTGCCTTAGCCGGGACAGGTGGTCATCAGCCCCAGCATTTT. The chain combines TRBV30 with TRBJ1-5; 8 nucleotides agree with TRBD1. This CDR3 has 14 residues. The junction had 10 bases not matched to a gene; V was cut back by 7 bases and J by 5 bases. Germline CDR1 GTSNPN, CDR2 SVGIG (reference sequence).

V is TRBV19 and J is TRBJ1-1; D uncertain. The CDR3 sequence is 14 residues long. Germline V gives CDR1 LNHDA, CDR2 SQIVND (reference sequence). V was trimmed by 4 bases and J by 1 base, leaving 10 bases between them. CDR3 region: CASSTAGRNTEAFF. The DNA for the CDR3 is TGTGCCAGTAGTACCGCTGGGAGGAACACTGAAGCTTTCTTT.

The gene calls are TRBV20-1 and TRBJ2-5, with D unclear. V was trimmed by 5 bases and J by 7 bases, leaving 8 bases between them. The CDR3 is made up of 10 amino acids. Germline assignment: CDR1 DFQATT and CDR2 SNEGSKA (reference sequence). Written as DNA, the CDR3 is TGCAGTGCTTCAACTCCGACCCAGTACTTC. Translating it yields CSASTPTQYF.

This rearrangement joins TRBV4-1 to TRBJ1-1; perhaps TRBD1 as D (6 bases). Per germline, CDR1 MGHRA and CDR2 YSYEKL. V was cut by 4 bases and J by 0 bases, with 18 bases left in between. CDR3 length: 17 residues. The DNA for the CDR3 is TGCGCCAGCAGCCCGCCTTTAACACAGGGTTTGAACACTGAAGCTTTCTTT. It codes for CASSPPLTQGLNTEAFF.

The V gene is TRBV11-2, the J gene TRBJ1-1, with D hard to call. The CDR3 contains 11 residues. V was shortened by 7 bases and J by 4 bases, with 7 bases between the two germline ends. The germline CDR1 and CDR2 sequences are SGHAT and FQNNGV. The CDR3 spells CASKGSTEAFF. For the CDR3, the DNA is TGTGCCAGCAAAGGGAGCACTGAAGCTTTCTTT.

The chain carries TRBV24-1 and TRBJ2-1; TRBD2 agrees at 8 bases. V gave up 3 bases and J gave up 6 bases; unmatched junction bases: 9. This CDR3 is built from 16 residues. From germline, CDR1 is KGHDR and CDR2 SFDVKD. The CDR3 DNA reads as TGTGCCACCAGTGATCCCGGGGGGGCCTTACCCAATGAGCAGTTCTTC. Protein: CATSDPGGALPNEQFF.

V usage is TRBV7-2 and J usage is TRBJ2-5; 8 bases line up with TRBD2. Trimming at V came to 5 bases and at J to 2 bases, leaving 4 bases not matched to a gene. The CDR3 has 14 amino acids. The germline V gene has CDR1 SGHTA and CDR2 FQGNSA. The CDR3 loop is CASSIGTSQETQYF. The CDR3 region has the DNA TGTGCCAGCAGCATAGGGACTAGTCAAGAGACCCAGTACTTC.

The rearrangement uses TRBV3-1 (or the pseudogene TRBV3-2) and TRBJ1-4; a possible D gene is TRBD1 (6 bases). The V gene lost 4 bases and the J gene lost 7 bases, with 13 bases spanning the gap. The CDR3 loop spans 14 amino acids. Germline CDR1 and CDR2: LGHDT and YNNKEL (reference sequence). In DNA form, the CDR3 reads TGTGCCAGCAGCCCTCCGTGGGACACTGAAAAACTGTTTTTT. Protein product: CASSPPWDTEKLFF.

The chain employs TRBV6-1 and TRBJ1-5, with D uncertain. V lost 2 bases and J 4 bases, leaving 12 bases between the germline ends. Looked up from germline, CDR1 is MNHNS and CDR2 is SASEGT. This CDR3 has 15 residues. This CDR3 is CASSELGLSNQPQHF. CDR3 in DNA: TGTGCCAGCAGTGAACTTGGACTGTCGAATCAGCCCCAGCATTTT.

The chain couples TRBV30 to TRBJ1-5, with no clear D. The V end lost 5 bases, the J end lost 9 bases, and 11 bases lay between the germline ends. This CDR3 has 11 residues. CDR1 GTSNPN and CDR2 SVGIG come from the germline V gene (reference sequence). CDR3 coding DNA: TGTGCCTGGGCAAGCGGTGGGCCCCAGCATTTT. Translation gives CAWASGGPQHF. Variable domain in full (rest from reference TRBV30 and TRBJ1-5): SQTIHQWPATLVQPVGSPLSLECTVEGTSNPNLYWYRQAAGRGLQLLFYSVGIGQISSEVPQNLSASRPQDRQFILSSKKLLLSDSGFYLCAWASGGPQHFGDGTRLSIL.

The V and J genes are TRBV6-5 and TRBJ1-6; perhaps TRBD1 as D (6 bases). CDR3 size: 15 residues. In germline, CDR1 is MNHEY, CDR2 SVGAGI. V shed 2 bases and J shed 7 bases, with 12 bases lying between them. The CDR3 sequence is CASSYMGALNSPLHF. The CDR3 DNA reads TGTGCCAGCAGTTACATGGGGGCTCTAAATTCACCCCTCCACTTT.

This chain links TRBV30 with TRBJ1-5, with D possibly matching TRBD1 (5 bases). The CDR3 runs to 13 residues. V lost 3 bases, J lost 5 bases, and 11 bases lay in between. Looked up from germline, CDR1 is GTSNPN and CDR2 is SVGIG (reference sequence). CDR3 DNA: TGTGCCTGGAGCCAGGGTTTGGATCAGCCCCAGCATTTT. Protein sequence: CAWSQGLDQPQHF.

This clone has a handful of counts. The rearrangement joins TRBV7-9 to TRBJ1-2, with 9 bases aligning to TRBD1. The CDR3 is 13 residues long. The V gene's germline CDR1 is SEHNR and CDR2 FQNEAQ (reference sequence). Trimming removed 11 bases from V and 6 bases from J; junction bases left unmatched: 10. CDR3 region: CAATGQGSNGYTF. The CDR3 DNA follows: TGTGCCGCCACAGGACAGGGGTCGAATGGCTACACCTTC.

J is TRBJ2-5 and V is TRBV2, with 8 bases fitting TRBD2. Germline V gives CDR1 SNHLY, CDR2 FYNNEI. Unmatched junction bases numbered 12, after V lost 7 bases and J lost 5 bases. There are 15 residues in the CDR3. CDR3 amino acids: CASTPYGGAVETQYF. The CDR3 nucleotides read TGTGCCAGCACCCCCTACGGGGGGGCCGTGGAGACCCAGTACTTC.

The gene calls are TRBV7-8 and TRBJ2-3; TRBD2 matches at 7 bases. Looked up from germline, CDR1 is SGHVS and CDR2 is FQNEAQ. Trimming took 5 bases from V and 0 from J; bases not matched to a gene: 5. This CDR3 has 15 amino acids. The CDR3: CASSPAGDSTDTQYF. CDR3 coding DNA: TGTGCCAGCAGCCCGGCGGGGGATAGCACAGATACGCAGTATTTT.

This chain connects TRBV3-1 (or the pseudogene TRBV3-2) to TRBJ2-2; weak D call: TRBD1 (6 bases). CDR3 size: 16 residues. Trimming pared 4 bases from V and 2 bases from J, leaving 14 bases between. The germline CDR1 and CDR2 sequences are LGHDT and YNNKEL (reference sequence). The CDR3: CASSPSTGANTGELFF. The CDR3 nucleotides read TGTGCCAGCAGCCCTTCGACAGGAGCCAACACCGGGGAGCTGTTTTTT.

This clone was recorded once. The chain has TRBV7-9 and TRBJ1-1, with TRBD1 matching over 7 bases. V lost 2 bases and J lost 5; bases outside the gene matches: 8. Germline V gene lookup returns CDR1 SEHNR and CDR2 FQNEAQ (reference sequence). The CDR3 length is 15 residues. Here the CDR3 reads CASSLMTGWSTEAFF. CDR3 nucleotide sequence: TGTGCCAGCAGCTTAATGACAGGGTGGTCAACTGAAGCTTTCTTT.

The gene calls are TRBV10-2 and TRBJ2-1; 7 nucleotides line up with TRBD2. In germline, CDR1 is WSHSY, CDR2 SAAADI. The CDR3 totals 12 residues. V lost 5 bases, J lost 7 bases, and 2 bases stayed unmatched. For the CDR3, the DNA is TGCGCCAGCAGTTCTAGCGGTAATGAGCAGTTCTTC. Its protein product is CASSSSGNEQFF.

CDR3 loop: CASSIRDRERGYTF. DNA for the CDR3: TGTGCCAGTAGTATTCGTGACAGGGAGAGAGGCTACACCTTC. The chain has TRBV19 and TRBJ1-2; 7 bases are a match to TRBD1. The V segment lost 3 bases and the J segment 8 bases; nucleotides outside the gene matches: 9. The CDR3 consists of 14 residues. Germline CDR1 reads LNHDA; CDR2 reads SQIVND (reference sequence). The whole variable domain, filled in from reference TRBV19 and TRBJ1-2, reads DGGITQSPKYLFRKEGQNVTLSCEQNLNHDAMYWYRQDPGQGLRLIYYSQIVNDFQKGDIAEGYSVSREKKESFPLTVTSAQKNPTAFYLCASSIRDRERGYTFGSGTRLTVV.

The CDR3: CASSEQGGYNEQFF. As DNA, the CDR3 is TGTGCCAGCAGTGAGCAGGGTGGGTACAATGAGCAGTTCTTC. J is TRBJ2-1 and V is TRBV2; a weak D match, TRBD1 (5 bases). Germline V CDR1 and CDR2: SNHLY, FYNNEI. CDR3 length: 14 amino acids. V gave up 3 bases and J gave up 4 bases, with 10 bases separating them.

J is TRBJ1-2 and V is TRBV7-2; D gene unclear. This CDR3 region has 13 residues. Germline assignment: CDR1 SGHTA and CDR2 FQGNSA. V was cut by 1 base and J by 3 bases, with 6 bases left in between. CDR3: CASSLGSYYGYTF. In DNA form, the CDR3 reads TGTGCCAGCAGCTTAGGGAGTTACTATGGCTACACCTTC.

The rearrangement uses TRBV15 and TRBJ1-1; D perhaps matches TRBD1 (6 bases). Germline lookup yields CDR1 LNHNV and CDR2 YYDKDF (reference sequence). The CDR3 spans 14 residues. V lost 5 bases and J lost 6, with 16 bases in between. The CDR3 DNA sequence: TGTGCCACCAGCCGTGTTGGGGGCATGGCTGAAGCTTTCTTT. This translates into CATSRVGGMAEAFF.

J is TRBJ1-1 and V is TRBV5-5; 7 bases are a match to TRBD1. The V and J ends lost 0 bases and 3 bases, in that order; junction bases with no gene match: 5. The CDR3 runs 15 residues. Germline V gene lookup returns CDR1 SGHKS and CDR2 YYEKEE (reference sequence). This chain's CDR3 is CASSLEGGLYTEAFF. The CDR3 DNA is TGTGCCAGCAGCTTGGAAGGGGGCCTATACACTGAAGCTTTCTTT.

The chain links TRBV6-5 to TRBJ1-6; D is possibly TRBD1 (5 bases). Germline CDR1 is MNHEY and CDR2 is SVGAGI. Trimming shortened V by 6 bases and J by 9 bases, and 12 bases separated the two germline ends. This CDR3 contains 13 residues. This CDR3 is CASRDRSFSPLHF. CDR3 sequence (DNA): TGTGCCAGCAGAGACAGATCCTTTTCACCCCTCCACTTT.

This rearrangement joins TRBV6-1 to TRBJ1-2; D perhaps matches TRBD1 (6 bases). Germline V CDR1 and CDR2: MNHNS, SASEGT. The CDR3 has 12 amino acids. Trimming pared 8 bases from V and 6 bases from J, leaving 13 bases between. CDR3 loop: CASGQLSHGYTF. The CDR3 DNA sequence: TGTGCCAGCGGACAGCTTTCTCATGGCTACACCTTC.

The CDR3 DNA is TGTGCCAGCAGACAGGGGCAGAACACTGAAGCTTTCTTT. It encodes CASRQGQNTEAFF. The chain carries TRBV7-3 and TRBJ1-1; 7 bases line up with TRBD1. Per the germline V gene, CDR1 is SGHTA and CDR2 is FQGTGA. V shed 6 bases and J 1 base; nucleotides not matched to a gene: 2. The CDR3 is made up of 13 amino acids.

This rearrangement joins TRBV19 to TRBJ2-7; D may be TRBD1 (5 bases). Germline assignment: CDR1 LNHDA and CDR2 SQIVND (reference sequence). The CDR3 runs to 15 residues. V gave up 3 bases and J gave up 2 bases, with 14 bases separating them. CDR3: CASSMNPGPTYEQYF. CDR3 bases: TGTGCCAGTAGTATGAACCCAGGGCCTACCTACGAGCAGTACTTC.

This clone occurred once. The chain couples TRBV10-1 to TRBJ1-4; no reliable D call. The V gene lost 2 bases and the J gene lost 8 bases, with 21 bases spanning the gap. Looked up from germline, CDR1 is WNHNN and CDR2 is SYGVQD (reference sequence). The CDR3 runs 17 residues. The CDR3 loop reads CASSEPGPFRGHEKLFF. The CDR3 DNA is TGCGCCAGCAGTGAGCCCGGCCCCTTTCGCGGTCACGAAAAACTGTTTTTT.